The 17 T cell receptor beta chains presented below share a single source sample, sequenced in a study of human T cells and chemical hapten exposure listed by TCRdb under 2021. Library construction relied on RACE. Sequenced on a NextSeq 500. The public reads were run again by TCRdb, first through fastp at Q25 and then through MiXCR, and only productive beta chains were kept. CDR3 protein duplicates are merged, each entry listing the most common genes and DNA. Recorded for this sample are approximately 260,000 distinct CDR3 sequences; about 7.7% of them occurred a single time. 0.9% to 1.5% of the sample is taken by the ten largest. The intended sense of this specimen's time point label: pre-sensitization, week 0. This sample's treatment or condition label indicates: therapeutic diphenylcyclopropenone sensitization with weekly scalp DPC. The sequences come from whole blood, collected in connection with sensitization to the hapten diphenylcyclopropenone (DPC). These receptors were taken from a man younger than 35 with alopecia areata. Some clones in this sample may be carry-over from other donors' samples.

The chain is built from TRBV6-5 and TRBJ1-2; 10 bases are shared with TRBD1. The CDR3 runs 15 residues. The germline gives CDR1 MNHEY, CDR2 SVGAGI. J was trimmed by 4 bases and V by 5 bases; bases with no gene match: 7. The CDR3 loop is CASSVRDRGAYGYTF. The CDR3, as DNA: TGTGCCAGCAGTGTCCGGGACAGGGGAGCCTATGGCTACACCTTC.

At least ten counts were recorded for this clonotype. The rearrangement links TRBV27 to TRBJ2-7; 7 bases are a match to TRBD1. Germline V CDR1 and CDR2: MNHEY, SMNVEV (reference sequence). V trimming: 0 bases; J trimming: 4 bases; junction bases outside the gene matches: 3. This CDR3 has 14 residues. The CDR3 sequence: CASSLSRGHYEQYF. CDR3 nucleotides: TGTGCCAGCAGTTTATCAAGGGGGCATTACGAGCAGTACTTC.

The rearrangement uses TRBV7-2 and TRBJ1-6; D unresolved. V gave up 2 bases and J gave up 2 bases, with 7 bases separating them. Germline V lookup: CDR1 SGHTA, CDR2 FQGNSA. This CDR3 is built from 15 residues. CDR3 nucleotide sequence: TGTGCCAGCAGCTTAAGGGCCCCCTATAATTCACCCCTCCACTTT. Protein sequence: CASSLRAPYNSPLHF.

This clonotype has ten or more counts. The chain has TRBV7-2 and TRBJ1-6, with unresolved D. V was pared by 2 bases and J by 8 bases, with 7 bases between. Germline loops: CDR1 SGHTA, CDR2 FQGNSA. There are 13 residues in the CDR3. The chain's CDR3 is CASSLSSDSPLHF. The CDR3 DNA reads TGTGCCAGCAGCTTATCTTCCGATTCACCCCTCCACTTT.

This clonotype was recorded at least ten times. The chain links TRBV7-2 to TRBJ1-2; D not resolved. V gave up 11 bases and J gave up 2 bases, with 15 bases separating them. In germline, CDR1 is SGHTA, CDR2 FQGNSA. The CDR3 runs 13 residues. The DNA of the CDR3 is TGTGCCTCAAGGGTGCCAGGCAACTATGGCTACACCTTC. Protein product: CASRVPGNYGYTF.

The chain links TRBV29-1 to TRBJ1-1, with D unclear. Germline V gene sequence: CDR1 SQVTM, CDR2 ANQGSEA. Deletions cut 4 bases from V and 4 bases from J, with 19 bases between. The CDR3 is 15 amino acids. CDR3 in DNA: TGCAGCGTTGCAAGTGACCGACCCCGGTTCACTGAAGCTTTCTTT. The encoded protein is CSVASDRPRFTEAFF.

This clonotype was seen only a few times. CDR3 nucleotides: TGTGCCAGCAGTGAAGACGTTATTGAGCATTTT. The encoded protein is CASSEDVIEHF. The chain has TRBV2 and TRBJ1-5; no firm D call. The CDR3 covers 11 residues. The V gene lost 1 base and the J gene lost 14 bases, with 9 bases spanning the gap. The germline V gene encodes CDR1 SNHLY and CDR2 FYNNEI.

This sequence joins TRBV20-1 and TRBJ1-1, with no clear D. This CDR3 is built from 15 residues. Germline values: CDR1 DFQATT, CDR2 SNEGSKA (reference sequence). The V end lost 2 bases, the J end lost 8 bases, and 21 bases lay between the germline ends. As DNA, the CDR3 is TGCAGTGCTAGACCCACTGGGAGGGCGGGCACGGAAGCTTTCTTT. Translated, it gives CSARPTGRAGTEAFF.

This clonotype was picked up a small number of times. The J gene is TRBJ2-7, the V gene TRBV7-9; TRBD1 matches at 9 bases. V was pared by 6 bases and J by 3 bases, with 6 bases of the junction left unmatched. The CDR3 runs to 14 residues. Germline V gene lookup returns CDR1 SEHNR and CDR2 FQNEAQ (reference sequence). CDR3 region: CASRSRTGDYEQYF. The CDR3 DNA reads as TGTGCCAGCAGATCCCGGACAGGGGACTACGAGCAGTACTTC.

In its sample, this clonotype was seen many times. The chain combines TRBV24-1 with TRBJ2-4; TRBD1 matches at 7 bases. CDR1 KGHDR and CDR2 SFDVKD come from the germline V gene. Unmatched junction bases numbered 8, after V lost 4 bases and J lost 0 bases. The length of the CDR3 is 17 residues. The CDR3 DNA sequence: TGTGCCACCAGTGACAGGGACAGCGGATCAGCCAAAAACATTCAGTACTTC. It encodes CATSDRDSGSAKNIQYF.

V usage is TRBV2 and J usage is TRBJ2-7; possible D gene TRBD1, 6 bases. V lost 4 bases, J lost 7 bases, and 14 bases lay in between. This CDR3 has 13 residues. Germline V gene data show CDR1 as SNHLY and CDR2 as FYNNEI. CDR3 residues: CASSALRQGEQYF. The DNA of the CDR3 is TGTGCCAGCAGTGCCCTAAGGCAGGGGGAGCAGTACTTC.

This clonotype was seen more than once but under ten times. This chain links TRBV6-1 with TRBJ1-1; D may be TRBD1 (5 bases). Between the trimmed V and J ends, which lost 2 bases and 7 bases, there was a span of 14 bases. The CDR3 loop spans 14 amino acids. Germline CDR1 is MNHNS and CDR2 is SASEGT. The CDR3 DNA reads as TGTGCCAGCAGTGAACCAGGGCGAAGTGTTGAAGCTTTCTTT. As protein: CASSEPGRSVEAFF.

This clonotype has just a few counts. J is TRBJ2-3 and V is TRBV10-3; D may be TRBD2 (7 bases). V was cut by 4 bases and J by 0 bases, with 17 bases left in between. The CDR3 consists of 17 residues. Germline-derived CDR1 and CDR2 are ENHRY and SYGVKD. This chain's CDR3 is CAISAWGRGLSTDTQYF. In DNA, the CDR3 is TGTGCCATCAGTGCCTGGGGGCGGGGGTTAAGCACAGATACGCAGTATTTT.

This clonotype has a count of ten or more. The chain uses TRBV6-6 and TRBJ1-1; D gene unclear. Per germline, CDR1 MNHNY and CDR2 SVGAGI (reference sequence). Trimming cost V 2 bases and J 0 bases, with 10 bases left between them. The CDR3 has 15 amino acids. CDR3 nucleotides: TGTGCCAGCAGTTACGGTCAGGCAATGAACACTGAAGCTTTCTTT. Translation: CASSYGQAMNTEAFF.

This clonotype turned up a few times. V is TRBV10-3 and J is TRBJ2-1, with D perhaps given as TRBD1 or TRBD2 (5 bases each). V shed 7 bases and J shed 3 bases, with 13 bases lying between them. The CDR3 length is 14 residues. Germline V gene data show CDR1 as ENHRY and CDR2 as SYGVKD. The CDR3 loop reads CAITPGTHYNEQFF. CDR3 nucleotide sequence: TGTGCCATCACCCCCGGGACCCACTACAATGAGCAGTTCTTC.

This clonotype has ten or more counts. The chain recombines TRBV29-1 with TRBJ2-3; TRBD2 matches at 7 bases. This CDR3 has 13 amino acids. Germline values: CDR1 SQVTM, CDR2 ANQGSEA. V was clipped by 6 bases and J by 3 bases; unmatched bases: 6. DNA for the CDR3: TGCAGCGTGGGAGGGACTTTAACAGATACGCAGTATTTT. Its protein is CSVGGTLTDTQYF.

This clonotype turned up a few times. The chain recombines TRBV24-1 with TRBJ2-3; D might be TRBD2 (6 bases). V lost 3 bases and J lost 0, with 9 bases in between. The CDR3 sequence is 15 residues long. Germline-derived CDR1 and CDR2 are KGHDR and SFDVKD. In DNA, the CDR3 is TGTGCCACCAGTGATGTGGGGGGTAGCACAGATACGCAGTATTTT. Its protein is CATSDVGGSTDTQYF.